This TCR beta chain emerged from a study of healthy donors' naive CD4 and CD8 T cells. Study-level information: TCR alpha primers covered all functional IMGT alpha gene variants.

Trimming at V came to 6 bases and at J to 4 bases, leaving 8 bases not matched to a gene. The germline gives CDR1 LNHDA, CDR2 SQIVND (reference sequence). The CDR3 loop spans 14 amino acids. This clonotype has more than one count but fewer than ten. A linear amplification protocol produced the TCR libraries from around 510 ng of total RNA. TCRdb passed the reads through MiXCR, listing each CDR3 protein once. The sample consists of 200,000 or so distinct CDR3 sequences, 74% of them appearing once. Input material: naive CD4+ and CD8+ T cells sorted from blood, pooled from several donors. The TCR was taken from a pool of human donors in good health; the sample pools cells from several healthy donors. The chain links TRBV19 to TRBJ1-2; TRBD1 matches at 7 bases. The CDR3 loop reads CASSRDRDVYGYTF. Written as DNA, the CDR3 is TGTGCCAGTAGCCGGGACAGAGACGTCTATGGCTACACCTTC.